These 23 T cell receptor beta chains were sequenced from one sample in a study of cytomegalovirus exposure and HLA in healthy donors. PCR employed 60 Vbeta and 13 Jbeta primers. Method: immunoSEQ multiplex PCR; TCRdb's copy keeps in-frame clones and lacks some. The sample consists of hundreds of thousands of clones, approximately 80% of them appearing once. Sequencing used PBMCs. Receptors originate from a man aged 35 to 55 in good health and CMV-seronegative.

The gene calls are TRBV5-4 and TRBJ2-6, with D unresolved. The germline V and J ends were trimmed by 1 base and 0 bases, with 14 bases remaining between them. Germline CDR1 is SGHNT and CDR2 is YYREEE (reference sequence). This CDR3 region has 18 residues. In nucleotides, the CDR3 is TGTGCCAGCAGCTTGCGAGCAGGCAAGCTCTCTGGGGCCAACGTCCTGACTTTC. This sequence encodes CASSLRAGKLSGANVLTF.

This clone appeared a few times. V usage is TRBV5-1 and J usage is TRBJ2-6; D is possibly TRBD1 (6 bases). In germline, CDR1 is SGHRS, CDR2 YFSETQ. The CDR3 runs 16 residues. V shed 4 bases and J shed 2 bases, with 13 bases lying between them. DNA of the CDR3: TGCGCCAGCAGCGCCGTGACAGGAACTGGGGCCAACGTCCTGACTTTC. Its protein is CASSAVTGTGANVLTF.

The CDR3 DNA sequence: TGTGCCAGCAGTTTAGAGATGAACACTGAAGCTTTCTTT. Its translation is CASSLEMNTEAFF. The chain recombines TRBV27 with TRBJ1-1; D gene ambiguous. Trimming removed 2 bases at V and 0 bases at J, with 4 bases between. Germline CDR1 and CDR2: MNHEY and SMNVEV (reference sequence). The CDR3 runs 13 residues.

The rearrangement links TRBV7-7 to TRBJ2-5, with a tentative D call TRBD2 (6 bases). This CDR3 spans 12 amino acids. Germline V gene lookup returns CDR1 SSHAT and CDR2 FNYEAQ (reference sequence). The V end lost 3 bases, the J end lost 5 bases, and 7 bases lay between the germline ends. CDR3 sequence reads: CASSFGGETQYF. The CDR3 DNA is TGTGCCAGCAGCTTTGGAGGGGAGACCCAGTACTTC.

In nucleotides, the CDR3 is TGTGCCAGCAGCCTGAGCGGGGGGGCGGGAGATACGCAGTATTTT. Translating gives CASSLSGGAGDTQYF. The chain combines TRBV5-6 with TRBJ2-3; 10 bases line up with TRBD2. The CDR3 spans 15 residues. Trimming took 4 bases from V and 5 from J; bases not matched to a gene: 7. Germline V CDR1 and CDR2: SGHDT, YYEEEE. The variable domain in full, completed from reference TRBV5-6 and TRBJ2-3, reads DAGVTQSPTHLIKTRGQQVTLRCSPKSGHDTVSWYQQALGQGPQFIFQYYEEEERQRGNFPDRFSGHQFPNYSSELNVNALLLGDSALYLCASSLSGGAGDTQYFGPGTRLTVL.

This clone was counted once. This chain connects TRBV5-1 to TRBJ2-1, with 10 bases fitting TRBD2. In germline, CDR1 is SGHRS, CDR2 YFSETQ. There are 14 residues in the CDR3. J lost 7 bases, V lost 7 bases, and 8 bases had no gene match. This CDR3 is CASGTGLATNEQFF. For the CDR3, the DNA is TGCGCCAGCGGAACGGGACTAGCGACGAATGAGCAGTTCTTC.

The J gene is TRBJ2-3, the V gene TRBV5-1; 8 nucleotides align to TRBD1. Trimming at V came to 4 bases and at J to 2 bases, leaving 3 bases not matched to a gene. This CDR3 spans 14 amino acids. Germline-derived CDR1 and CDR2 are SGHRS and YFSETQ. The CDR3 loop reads CASSTGGNTDTQYF. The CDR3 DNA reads TGCGCCAGCAGCACAGGGGGTAACACAGATACGCAGTATTTT.

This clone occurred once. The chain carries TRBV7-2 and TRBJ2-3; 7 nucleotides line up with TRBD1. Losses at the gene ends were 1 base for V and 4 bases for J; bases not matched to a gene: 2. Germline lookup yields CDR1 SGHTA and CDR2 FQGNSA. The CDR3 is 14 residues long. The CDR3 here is CASSLGDSADTQYF. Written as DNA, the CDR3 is TGTGCCAGCAGCTTAGGGGACAGCGCAGATACGCAGTATTTT. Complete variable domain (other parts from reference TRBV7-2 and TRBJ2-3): GAGVSQSPSNKVTEKGKDVELRCDPISGHTALYWYRQSLGQGLEFLIYFQGNSAPDKSGLPSDRFSAERTGGSVSTLTIQRTQQEDSAVYLCASSLGDSADTQYFGPGTRLTVL.

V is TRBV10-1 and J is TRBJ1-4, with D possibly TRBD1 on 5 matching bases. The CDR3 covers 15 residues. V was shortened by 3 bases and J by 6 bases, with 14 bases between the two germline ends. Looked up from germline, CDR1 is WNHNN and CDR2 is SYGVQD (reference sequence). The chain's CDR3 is CASSENRGGDEKLFF. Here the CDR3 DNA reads TGCGCCAGCAGTGAAAATCGGGGCGGGGATGAAAAACTGTTTTTT.

CDR3 nucleotide sequence: TGTGCCAGCAGCCTACTCGGGATCACTGAAGCTTTCTTT. Amino acids: CASSLLGITEAFF. The chain recombines TRBV4-2 with TRBJ1-1; D remains unclear. Trimming pared 4 bases from V and 4 bases from J, leaving 10 bases between. CDR1 LGHNA and CDR2 YNFKEQ come from the germline V gene. This CDR3 comprises 13 residues.

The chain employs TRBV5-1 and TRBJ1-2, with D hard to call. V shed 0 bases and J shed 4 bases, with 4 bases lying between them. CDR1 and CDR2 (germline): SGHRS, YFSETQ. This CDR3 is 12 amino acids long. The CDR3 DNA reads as TGCGCCAGCAGCTTGGACGGCTATGGCTACACCTTC. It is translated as CASSLDGYGYTF.

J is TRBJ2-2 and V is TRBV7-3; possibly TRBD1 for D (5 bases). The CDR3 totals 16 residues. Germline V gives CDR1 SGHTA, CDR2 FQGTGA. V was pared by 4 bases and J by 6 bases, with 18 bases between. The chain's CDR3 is CASSSPLHPGPGELFF. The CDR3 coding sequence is TGTGCCAGCAGCTCGCCCTTGCATCCAGGGCCCGGGGAGCTGTTTTTT.

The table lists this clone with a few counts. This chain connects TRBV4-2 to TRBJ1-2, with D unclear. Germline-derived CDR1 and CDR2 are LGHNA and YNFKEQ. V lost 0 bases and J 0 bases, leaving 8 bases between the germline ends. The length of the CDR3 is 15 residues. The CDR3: CASSQDRSANYGYTF. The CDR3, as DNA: TGTGCCAGCAGCCAAGATCGGAGTGCTAACTATGGCTACACCTTC.

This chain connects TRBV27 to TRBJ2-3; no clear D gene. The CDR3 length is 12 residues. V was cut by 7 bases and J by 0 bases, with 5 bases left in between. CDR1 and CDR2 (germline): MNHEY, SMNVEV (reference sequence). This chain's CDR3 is CASKTSTDTQYF. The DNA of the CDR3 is TGTGCCAGCAAAACTAGCACAGATACGCAGTATTTT.

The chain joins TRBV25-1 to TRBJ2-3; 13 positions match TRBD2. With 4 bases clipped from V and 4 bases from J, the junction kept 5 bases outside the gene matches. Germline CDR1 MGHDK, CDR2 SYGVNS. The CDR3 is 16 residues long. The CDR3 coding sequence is TGTGCCAGCAGTGGGACTAGCGGGAGTTGGGCAGATACGCAGTATTTT. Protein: CASSGTSGSWADTQYF.

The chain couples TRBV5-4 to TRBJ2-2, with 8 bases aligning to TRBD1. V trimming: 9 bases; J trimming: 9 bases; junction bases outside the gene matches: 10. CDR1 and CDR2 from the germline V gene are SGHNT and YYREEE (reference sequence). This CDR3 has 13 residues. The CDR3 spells CATRTGSMRELFF. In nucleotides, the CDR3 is TGTGCCACACGGACAGGGTCAATGCGGGAGCTGTTTTTT.

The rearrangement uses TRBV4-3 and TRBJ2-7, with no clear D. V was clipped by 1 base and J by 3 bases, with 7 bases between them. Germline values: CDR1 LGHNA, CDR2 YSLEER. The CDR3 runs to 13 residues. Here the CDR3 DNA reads TGCGCCAGCAGCCAAGTCCCCGTCTACGAGCAGTACTTC. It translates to CASSQVPVYEQYF.

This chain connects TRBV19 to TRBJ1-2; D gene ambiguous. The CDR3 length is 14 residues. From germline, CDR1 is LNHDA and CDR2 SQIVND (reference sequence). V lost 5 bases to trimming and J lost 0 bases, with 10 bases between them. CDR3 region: CASSSLAANYGYTF. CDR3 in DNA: TGTGCCAGTAGTTCCCTGGCAGCTAACTATGGCTACACCTTC.

The CDR3 loop reads CASSLLSGADTQYF. The CDR3 DNA reads TGTGCCAGCAGCTTATTATCGGGGGCAGATACGCAGTATTTT. The J gene is TRBJ2-3, the V gene TRBV7-9; a possible D gene is TRBD2 (6 bases). V lost 2 bases and J 4 bases, leaving 10 bases between the germline ends. Germline V lookup: CDR1 SEHNR, CDR2 FQNEAQ (reference sequence). The CDR3 contains 14 residues.

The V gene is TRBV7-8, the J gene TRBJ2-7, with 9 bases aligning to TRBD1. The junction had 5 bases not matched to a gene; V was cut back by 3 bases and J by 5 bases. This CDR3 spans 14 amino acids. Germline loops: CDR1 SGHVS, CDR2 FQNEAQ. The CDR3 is CASSLGGTGNEQYF. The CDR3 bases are TGTGCCAGCAGCTTGGGTGGGACAGGGAACGAGCAGTACTTC.

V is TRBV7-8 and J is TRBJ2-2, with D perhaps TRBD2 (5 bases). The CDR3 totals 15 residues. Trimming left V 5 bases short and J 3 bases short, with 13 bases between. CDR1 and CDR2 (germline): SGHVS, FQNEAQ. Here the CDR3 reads CASSPHGMDTGELFF. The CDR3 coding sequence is TGTGCCAGCAGCCCCCACGGGATGGACACCGGGGAGCTGTTTTTT.

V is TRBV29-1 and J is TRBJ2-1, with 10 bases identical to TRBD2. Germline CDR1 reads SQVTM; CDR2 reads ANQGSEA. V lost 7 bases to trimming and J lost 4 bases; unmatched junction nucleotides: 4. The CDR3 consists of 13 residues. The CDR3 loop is CSGNSGGYNEQFF. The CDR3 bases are TGCAGCGGAAATAGCGGGGGGTACAATGAGCAGTTCTTC.

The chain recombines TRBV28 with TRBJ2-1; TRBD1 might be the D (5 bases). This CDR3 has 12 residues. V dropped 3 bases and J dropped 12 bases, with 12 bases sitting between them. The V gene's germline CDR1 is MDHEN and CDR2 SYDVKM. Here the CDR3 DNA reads TGTGCCAGCAGTTTTAAGGGGTTCCGGCAGTTCTTC. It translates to CASSFKGFRQFF. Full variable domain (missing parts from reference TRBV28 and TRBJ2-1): DVKVTQSSRYLVKRTGEKVFLECVQDMDHENMFWYRQDPGLGLRLIYFSYDVKMKEKGDIPEGYSVSREKKERFSLILESASTNQTSMYLCASSFKGFRQFFGPGTRLTVL.